Below, 3 T cell receptor beta chains from the same sample are listed, as sequenced in a study of T cell changes during pregnancy in multiple sclerosis. Here immunoSEQ multiplex PCR was the method, and the copy in TCRdb shows in-frame clones only, minus some. Altogether about 120,000 clones are present, over 85% being singletons, with the ten largest covering 6.2%. Specimen: peripheral blood, collected before pregnancy. These TCRs come from a female donor with multiple sclerosis, enrolled in a pregnancy study.

The chain couples TRBV5-6 to TRBJ1-2; possibly TRBD1 for D (5 bases). The CDR3 loop spans 15 amino acids. The V gene lost 4 bases and the J gene lost 6 bases, with 19 bases spanning the gap. The germline V gene has CDR1 SGHDT and CDR2 YYEEEE. The CDR3 DNA reads as TGTGCCAGCAGCCGTGGATCGACAGCAGGGCATGGCTACACCTTC. Encoded protein: CASSRGSTAGHGYTF.

CDR3 DNA: TGTGCCAGCAGCAGACTAGCGGGAGGCGTATACAATGAGCAGTTCTTC. Translating gives CASSRLAGGVYNEQFF. The chain has TRBV5-4 and TRBJ2-1; 13 bases line up with TRBD2. Germline V gene sequence: CDR1 SGHNT, CDR2 YYREEE (reference sequence). V lost 4 bases, J lost 4 bases, and 5 bases stayed unmatched. The CDR3 loop spans 16 amino acids. Looking up the rest from reference TRBV5-4 and TRBJ2-1 gives the full variable domain: ETGVTQSPTHLIKTRGQQVTLRCSSQSGHNTVSWYQQALGQGPQFIFQYYREEENGRGNFPPRFSGLQFPNYSSELNVNALELDDSALYLCASSRLAGGVYNEQFFGPGTRLTVL.

The CDR3 DNA is TGTGCCAGCAGCCCGGGACTAGCGGGACTAAATACGCAGTATTTT. Translated, it gives CASSPGLAGLNTQYF. The J gene is TRBJ2-3, the V gene TRBV6-5; 13 bases align to TRBD2. Germline V gives CDR1 MNHEY, CDR2 SVGAGI. The CDR3 spans 15 residues. V dropped 6 bases and J dropped 7; count of bases not matched to a gene: 7.